These 3 T cell receptor beta chains were all obtained from the same sample, sequenced in a study of T cell responses to AZD1222 COVID-19 vaccine (dated by TCRdb to 2020 to 2023). Receptor libraries were prepared by the immunoSEQ multiplex PCR assay. TCRdb took over this immuneACCESS table, retaining in-frame rearrangements with V and J assigned. Such tables are incomplete; in checked studies, under half of the missing clones stem from an unresolved V gene, and the remainder is unexplained. The sample table contains 60,000 to 95,000 clones; only one count was recorded for roughly 87% of them. The ten largest clones take up around 20% of the sample. The time point label of this sample denotes: about 28 days (+/-7) after the second vaccine dose. Sequencing used peripheral blood, obtained 28 days after the second AZD1222 dose. Receptors originate from an adult who received the AZD1222 COVID-19 vaccine.

V is TRBV4-1 and J is TRBJ1-6; possibly TRBD1 for D (5 bases). The CDR3 covers 17 residues. V lost 2 bases to trimming and J lost 7 bases, with 18 bases between them. CDR1 is MGHRA, CDR2 YSYEKL, per germline. The CDR3 DNA follows: TGCGCCAGCAGCCAAACCCCTGGCAGGGCGAAAAATTCACCCCTCCACTTT. It yields the protein CASSQTPGRAKNSPLHF.

This chain connects TRBV14 to TRBJ2-7; D call uncertain. This CDR3 region has 16 residues. Germline CDR1 and CDR2: SGHDN and FVKESK. Trimming shortened V by 4 bases and J by 0 bases, and 16 bases separated the two germline ends. CDR3 loop: CASSPLGERDSYEQYF. The CDR3 DNA follows: TGTGCCAGCAGCCCCCTGGGCGAGCGCGACTCCTACGAGCAGTACTTC.

The chain uses TRBV6-2 or TRBV6-3 and TRBJ1-5; D remains unclear. The V end lost 0 bases, the J end lost 5 bases, and 11 bases lay between the germline ends. CDR3 size: 15 residues. Per germline, CDR1 MNHEY and CDR2 SVGEGT. CDR3 bases: TGTGCCAGCAGTTACTCGATAGGGAGACATCAGCCCCAGCATTTT. It encodes CASSYSIGRHQPQHF.